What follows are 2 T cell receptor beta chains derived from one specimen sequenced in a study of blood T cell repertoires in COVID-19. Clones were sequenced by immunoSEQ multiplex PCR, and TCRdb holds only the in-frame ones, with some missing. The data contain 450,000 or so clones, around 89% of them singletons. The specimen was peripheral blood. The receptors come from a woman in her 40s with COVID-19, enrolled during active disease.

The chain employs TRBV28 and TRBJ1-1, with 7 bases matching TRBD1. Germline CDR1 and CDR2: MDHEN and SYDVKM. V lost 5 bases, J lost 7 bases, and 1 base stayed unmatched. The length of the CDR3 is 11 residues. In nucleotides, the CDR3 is TGTGCCAGCAGTGGACAGGTTGAAGCTTTCTTT. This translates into CASSGQVEAFF.

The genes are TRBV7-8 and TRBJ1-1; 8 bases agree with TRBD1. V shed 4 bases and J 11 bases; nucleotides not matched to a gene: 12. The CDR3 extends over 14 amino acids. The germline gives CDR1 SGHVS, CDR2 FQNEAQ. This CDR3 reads CASSSTGGQGRAFF. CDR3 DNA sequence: TGTGCCAGCAGCTCGACGGGTGGACAGGGCCGCGCTTTCTTT.